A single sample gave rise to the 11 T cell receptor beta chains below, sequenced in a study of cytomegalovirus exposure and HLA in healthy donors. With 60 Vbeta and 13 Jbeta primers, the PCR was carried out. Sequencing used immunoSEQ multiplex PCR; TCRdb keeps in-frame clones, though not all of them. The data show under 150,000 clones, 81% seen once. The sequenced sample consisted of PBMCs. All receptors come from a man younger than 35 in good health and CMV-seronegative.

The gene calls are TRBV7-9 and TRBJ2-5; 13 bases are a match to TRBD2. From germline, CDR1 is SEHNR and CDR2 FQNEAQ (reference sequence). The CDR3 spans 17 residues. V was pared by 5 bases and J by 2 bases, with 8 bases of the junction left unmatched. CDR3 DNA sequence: TGTGCCAGCAGCCCCCCCCCGGGACTAGCGGGACAAGAGACCCAGTACTTC. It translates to CASSPPPGLAGQETQYF.

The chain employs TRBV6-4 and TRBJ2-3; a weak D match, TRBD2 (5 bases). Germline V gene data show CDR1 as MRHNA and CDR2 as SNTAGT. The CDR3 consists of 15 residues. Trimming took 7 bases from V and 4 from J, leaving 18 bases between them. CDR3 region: CASTMSGVSPDTQYF. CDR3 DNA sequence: TGTGCCAGCACCATGTCCGGGGTAAGTCCAGATACGCAGTATTTT.

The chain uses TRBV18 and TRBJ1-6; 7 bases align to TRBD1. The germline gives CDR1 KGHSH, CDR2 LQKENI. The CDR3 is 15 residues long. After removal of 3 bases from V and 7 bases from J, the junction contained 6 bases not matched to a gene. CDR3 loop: CASSPRQGLNSPLHF. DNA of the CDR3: TGTGCCAGCTCACCGAGACAGGGACTCAATTCACCCCTCCACTTT.

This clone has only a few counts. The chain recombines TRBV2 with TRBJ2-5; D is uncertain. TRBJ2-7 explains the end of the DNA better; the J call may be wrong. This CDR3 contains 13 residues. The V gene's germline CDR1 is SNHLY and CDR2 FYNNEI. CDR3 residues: CASLTQKYYEQYF. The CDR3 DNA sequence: TGTGCCAGCCTGACCCAAAAATACTACGAGCAGTACTTC.

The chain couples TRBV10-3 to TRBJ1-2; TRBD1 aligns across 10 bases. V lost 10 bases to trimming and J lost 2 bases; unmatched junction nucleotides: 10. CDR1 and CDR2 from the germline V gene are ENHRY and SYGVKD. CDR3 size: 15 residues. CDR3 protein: CATTGQGIINYGYTF. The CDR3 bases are TGTGCCACAACGGGACAGGGGATTATAAACTATGGCTACACCTTC.

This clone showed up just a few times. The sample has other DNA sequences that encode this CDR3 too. CDR3: CASSGGGSNTGELFF. The CDR3 DNA reads TGTGCCAGCAGCGGCGGGGGGTCGAACACCGGGGAGCTGTTTTTT. This rearrangement joins TRBV13 to TRBJ2-2, with 8 bases aligning to TRBD2. Germline loops: CDR1 PRHDT, CDR2 FYEKMQ (reference sequence). After removal of 5 bases from V and 0 bases from J, the junction contained 2 bases not matched to a gene. The length of the CDR3 is 15 residues.

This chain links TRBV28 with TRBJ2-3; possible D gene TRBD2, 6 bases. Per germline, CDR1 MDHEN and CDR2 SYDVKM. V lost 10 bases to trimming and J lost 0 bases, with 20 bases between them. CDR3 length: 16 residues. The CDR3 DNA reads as TGTGCCACCATCATCCTCGGGACTGGCAGCACAGATACGCAGTATTTT. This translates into CATIILGTGSTDTQYF. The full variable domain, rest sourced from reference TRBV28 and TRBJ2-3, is DVKVTQSSRYLVKRTGEKVFLECVQDMDHENMFWYRQDPGLGLRLIYFSYDVKMKEKGDIPEGYSVSREKKERFSLILESASTNQTSMYLCATIILGTGSTDTQYFGPGTRLTVL.

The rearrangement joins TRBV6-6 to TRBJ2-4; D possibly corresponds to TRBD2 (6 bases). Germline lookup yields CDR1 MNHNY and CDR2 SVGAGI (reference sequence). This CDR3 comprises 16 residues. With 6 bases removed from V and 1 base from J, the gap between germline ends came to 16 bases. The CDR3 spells CASSPVTSKAKNIQYF. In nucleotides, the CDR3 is TGTGCCAGCAGCCCCGTAACTAGCAAGGCCAAAAACATTCAGTACTTC.

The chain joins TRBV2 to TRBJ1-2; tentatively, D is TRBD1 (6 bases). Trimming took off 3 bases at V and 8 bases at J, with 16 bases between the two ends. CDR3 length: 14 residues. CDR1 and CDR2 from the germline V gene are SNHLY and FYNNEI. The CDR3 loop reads CASSDRGHQGGYTF. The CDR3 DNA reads TGTGCCAGCAGTGACAGGGGCCACCAAGGAGGCTACACCTTC.

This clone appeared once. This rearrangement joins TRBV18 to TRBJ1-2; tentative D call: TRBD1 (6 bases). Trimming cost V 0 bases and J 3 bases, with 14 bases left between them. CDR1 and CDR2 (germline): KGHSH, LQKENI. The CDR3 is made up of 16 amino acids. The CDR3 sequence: CASSPPVLHRDYGYTF. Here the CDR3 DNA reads TGTGCCAGCTCACCACCGGTTCTTCACAGGGACTATGGCTACACCTTC.

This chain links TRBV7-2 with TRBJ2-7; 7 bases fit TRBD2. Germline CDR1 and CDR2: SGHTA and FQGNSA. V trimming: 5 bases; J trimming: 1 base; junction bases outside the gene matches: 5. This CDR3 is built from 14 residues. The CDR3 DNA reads TGTGCCAGCAGCGGGAGGGGAAATTCCTACGAGCAGTACTTC. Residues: CASSGRGNSYEQYF. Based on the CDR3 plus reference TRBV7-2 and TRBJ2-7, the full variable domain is GAGVSQSPSNKVTEKGKDVELRCDPISGHTALYWYRQSLGQGLEFLIYFQGNSAPDKSGLPSDRFSAERTGGSVSTLTIQRTQQEDSAVYLCASSGRGNSYEQYFGPGTRLTVT.